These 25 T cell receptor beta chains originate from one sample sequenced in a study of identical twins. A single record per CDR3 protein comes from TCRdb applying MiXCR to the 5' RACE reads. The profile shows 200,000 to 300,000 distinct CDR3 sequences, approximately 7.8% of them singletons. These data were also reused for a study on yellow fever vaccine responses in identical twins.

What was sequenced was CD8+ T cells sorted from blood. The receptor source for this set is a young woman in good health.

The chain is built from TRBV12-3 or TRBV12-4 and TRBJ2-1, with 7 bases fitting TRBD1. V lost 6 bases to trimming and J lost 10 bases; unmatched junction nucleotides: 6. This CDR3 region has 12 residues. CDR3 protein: CASRMTGQEQFF. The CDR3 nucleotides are TGTGCCAGCAGAATGACAGGGCAAGAGCAGTTCTTC.

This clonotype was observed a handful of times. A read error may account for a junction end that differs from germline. The chain's CDR3 is CSARIGDSF. DNA for the CDR3: TGCAGTGCTAGAATCGGGGATAGCTTT. The V call is TRBV20-1, the J call TRBJ1-1; D unresolved. CDR1 DFQATT and CDR2 SNEGSKA come from the germline V gene (reference sequence). The CDR3 extends over 9 amino acids.

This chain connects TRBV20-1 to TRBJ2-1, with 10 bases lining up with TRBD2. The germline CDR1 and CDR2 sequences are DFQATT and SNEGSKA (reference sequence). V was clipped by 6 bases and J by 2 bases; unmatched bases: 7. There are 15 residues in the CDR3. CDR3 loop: CSATGLAIPYNEQFF. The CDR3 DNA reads TGCAGTGCAACGGGACTAGCGATCCCCTACAATGAGCAGTTCTTC.

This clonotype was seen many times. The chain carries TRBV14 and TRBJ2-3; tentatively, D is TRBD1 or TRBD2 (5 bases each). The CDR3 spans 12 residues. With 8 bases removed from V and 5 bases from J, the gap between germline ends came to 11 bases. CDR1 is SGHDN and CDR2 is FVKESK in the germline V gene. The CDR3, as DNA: TGTGCCAGCGGGACCTATGGAGATACGCAGTATTTT. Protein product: CASGTYGDTQYF.

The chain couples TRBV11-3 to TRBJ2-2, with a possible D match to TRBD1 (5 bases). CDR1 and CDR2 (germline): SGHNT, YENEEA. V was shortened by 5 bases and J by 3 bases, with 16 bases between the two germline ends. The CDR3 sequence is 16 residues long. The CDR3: CASSPQGFAYTGELFF. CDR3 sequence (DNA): TGTGCCAGCAGCCCTCAGGGATTCGCGTACACCGGGGAGCTGTTTTTT.

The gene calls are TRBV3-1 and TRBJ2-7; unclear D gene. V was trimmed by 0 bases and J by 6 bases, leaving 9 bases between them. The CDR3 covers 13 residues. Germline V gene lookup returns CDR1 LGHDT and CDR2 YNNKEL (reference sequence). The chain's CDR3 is CASSQDPRGEQYV. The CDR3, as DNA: TGTGCCAGCAGCCAAGATCCTAGAGGCGAGCAGTACGTC.

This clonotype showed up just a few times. The CDR3 loop is CASSPGADSYEQYF. CDR3 bases: TGTGCCAGCAGCCCCGGGGCAGACTCCTACGAGCAGTACTTC. The J gene is TRBJ2-7, the V gene TRBV5-6; possibly TRBD1 or TRBD2 for D (5 bases each). The CDR3 sequence is 14 residues long. Trimming removed 4 bases at V and 0 bases at J, with 11 bases between. Germline-derived CDR1 and CDR2 are SGHDT and YYEEEE. The whole variable domain, remainder taken from reference TRBV5-6 and TRBJ2-7, is DAGVTQSPTHLIKTRGQQVTLRCSPKSGHDTVSWYQQALGQGPQFIFQYYEEEERQRGNFPDRFSGHQFPNYSSELNVNALLLGDSALYLCASSPGADSYEQYFGPGTRLTVT.

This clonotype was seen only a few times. CDR3 sequence reads: CSARRRGGSYEQYV. CDR3 nucleotides: TGCAGTGCTAGGAGGCGGGGGGGCTCCTACGAGCAGTACGTC. This chain uses TRBV20-1 with TRBJ2-7, with TRBD2 matching over 9 bases. This CDR3 is built from 14 residues. From germline, CDR1 is DFQATT and CDR2 SNEGSKA (reference sequence). J gave up 0 bases and V 3 bases, and 3 bases lay outside the gene matches.

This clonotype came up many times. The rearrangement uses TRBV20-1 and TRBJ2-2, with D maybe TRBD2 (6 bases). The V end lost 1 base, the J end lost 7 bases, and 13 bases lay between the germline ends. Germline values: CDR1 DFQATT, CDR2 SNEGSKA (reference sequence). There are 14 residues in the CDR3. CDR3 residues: CSARAAGDFGELFF. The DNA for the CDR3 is TGCAGTGCTAGAGCTGCCGGGGACTTCGGGGAGCTGTTTTTT.

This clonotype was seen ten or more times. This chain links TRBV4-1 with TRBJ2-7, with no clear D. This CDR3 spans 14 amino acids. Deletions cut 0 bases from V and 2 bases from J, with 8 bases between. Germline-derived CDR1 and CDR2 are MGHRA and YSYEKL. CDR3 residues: CASSQDQGTYEQYF. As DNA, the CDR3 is TGCGCCAGCAGCCAAGATCAAGGCACCTACGAGCAGTACTTC.

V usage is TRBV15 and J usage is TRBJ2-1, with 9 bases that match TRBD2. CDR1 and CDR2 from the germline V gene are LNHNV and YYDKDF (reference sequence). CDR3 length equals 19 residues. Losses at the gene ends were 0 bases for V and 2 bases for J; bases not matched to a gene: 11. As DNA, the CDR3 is TGTGCCACCAGCAGAGATCCCCCTCGACTAGCGGAGGCCTACAATGAGCAGTTCTTC. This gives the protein CATSRDPPRLAEAYNEQFF.

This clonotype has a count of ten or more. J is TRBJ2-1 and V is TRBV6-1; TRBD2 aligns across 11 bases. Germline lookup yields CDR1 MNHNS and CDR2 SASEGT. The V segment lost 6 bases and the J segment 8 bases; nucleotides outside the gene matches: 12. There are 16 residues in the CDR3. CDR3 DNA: TGTGCCAGCAGCCCCCTATTAGCGGGGGGGTGGTATGAGCAGTTCTTC. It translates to CASSPLLAGGWYEQFF.

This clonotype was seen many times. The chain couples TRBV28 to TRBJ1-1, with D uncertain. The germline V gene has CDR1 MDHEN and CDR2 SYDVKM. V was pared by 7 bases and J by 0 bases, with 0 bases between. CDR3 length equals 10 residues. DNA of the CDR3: TGTGCCAGCATGAACACTGAAGCTTTCTTT. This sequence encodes CASMNTEAFF.

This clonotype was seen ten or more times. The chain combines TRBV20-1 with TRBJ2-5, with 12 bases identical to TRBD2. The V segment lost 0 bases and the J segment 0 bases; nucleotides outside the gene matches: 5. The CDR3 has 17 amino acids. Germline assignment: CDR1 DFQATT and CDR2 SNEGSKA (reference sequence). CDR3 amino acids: CSARDLAGGTYQETQYF. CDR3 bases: TGCAGTGCTAGAGATCTAGCGGGGGGGACGTACCAAGAGACCCAGTACTTC.

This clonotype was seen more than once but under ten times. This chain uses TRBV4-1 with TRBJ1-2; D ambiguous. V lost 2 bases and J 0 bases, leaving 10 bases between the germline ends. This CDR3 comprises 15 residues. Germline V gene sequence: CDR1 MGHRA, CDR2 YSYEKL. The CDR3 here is CASSQRSGANYGYTF. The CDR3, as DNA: TGCGCCAGCAGCCAACGGTCCGGAGCTAACTATGGCTACACCTTC.

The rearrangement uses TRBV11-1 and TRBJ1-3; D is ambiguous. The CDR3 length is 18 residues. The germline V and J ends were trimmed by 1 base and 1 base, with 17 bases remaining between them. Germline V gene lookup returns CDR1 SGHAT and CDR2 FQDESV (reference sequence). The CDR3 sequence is CASSLDAEGARSGNTIYF. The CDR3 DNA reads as TGTGCCAGCAGCTTAGATGCCGAGGGAGCAAGGTCTGGAAACACCATATATTTT.

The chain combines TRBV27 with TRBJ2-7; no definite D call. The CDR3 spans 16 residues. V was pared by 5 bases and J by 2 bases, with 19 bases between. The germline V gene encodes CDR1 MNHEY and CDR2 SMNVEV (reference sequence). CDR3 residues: CASSPRRSAGAYEQYF. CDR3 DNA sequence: TGTGCCAGCAGTCCACGACGGTCCGCAGGTGCCTACGAGCAGTACTTC.

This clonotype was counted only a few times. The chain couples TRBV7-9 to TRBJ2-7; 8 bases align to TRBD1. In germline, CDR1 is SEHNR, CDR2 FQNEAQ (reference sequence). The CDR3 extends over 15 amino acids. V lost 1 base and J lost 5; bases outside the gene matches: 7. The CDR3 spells CASSLVQGAVHEQYF. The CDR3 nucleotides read TGTGCCAGCAGCTTAGTGCAGGGGGCCGTCCACGAGCAGTACTTC.

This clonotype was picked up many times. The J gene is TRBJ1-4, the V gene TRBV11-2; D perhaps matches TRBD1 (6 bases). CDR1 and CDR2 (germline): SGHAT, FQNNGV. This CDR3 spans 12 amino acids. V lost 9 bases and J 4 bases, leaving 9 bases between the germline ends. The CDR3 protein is CASGQINEKLFF. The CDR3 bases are TGTGCCAGTGGACAGATTAATGAAAAACTGTTTTTT. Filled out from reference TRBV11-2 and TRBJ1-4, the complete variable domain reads EAGVAQSPRYKIIEKRQSVAFWCNPISGHATLYWYQQILGQGPKLLIQFQNNGVVDDSQLPKDRFSAERLKGVDSTLKIQPAKLEDSAVYLCASGQINEKLFFGSGTQLSVL.

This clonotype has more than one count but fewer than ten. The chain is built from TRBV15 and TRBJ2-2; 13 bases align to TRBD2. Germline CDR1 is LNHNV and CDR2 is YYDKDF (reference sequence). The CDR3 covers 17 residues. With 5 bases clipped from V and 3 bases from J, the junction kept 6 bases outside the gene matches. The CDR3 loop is CATSLPGLAGDTGELFF. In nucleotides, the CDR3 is TGTGCCACCAGCCTACCAGGACTAGCGGGGGACACCGGGGAGCTGTTTTTT. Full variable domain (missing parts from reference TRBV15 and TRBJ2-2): DAMVIQNPRYQVTQFGKPVTLSCSQTLNHNVMYWYQQKSSQAPKLLFHYYDKDFNNEADTPDNFQSRRPNTSFCFLDIRSPGLGDTAMYLCATSLPGLAGDTGELFFGEGSRLTVL.

CDR3 in DNA: TGTGCCAGCAGCTGGACGGCCGTCCATGAGCAGTTCTTC. It is translated as CASSWTAVHEQFF. The V and J genes are TRBV7-9 and TRBJ2-1; D unresolved. V shed 4 bases and J shed 8 bases, with 12 bases lying between them. The CDR3 sequence is 13 residues long. The germline CDR1 and CDR2 sequences are SEHNR and FQNEAQ (reference sequence).

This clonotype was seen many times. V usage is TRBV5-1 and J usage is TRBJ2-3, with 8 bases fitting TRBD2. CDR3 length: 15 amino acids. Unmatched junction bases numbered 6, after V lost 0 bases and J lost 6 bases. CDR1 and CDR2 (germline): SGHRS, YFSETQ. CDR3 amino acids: CASSLDGSGADTQYF. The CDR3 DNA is TGCGCCAGCAGCTTGGATGGTAGCGGGGCGGATACGCAGTATTTT.

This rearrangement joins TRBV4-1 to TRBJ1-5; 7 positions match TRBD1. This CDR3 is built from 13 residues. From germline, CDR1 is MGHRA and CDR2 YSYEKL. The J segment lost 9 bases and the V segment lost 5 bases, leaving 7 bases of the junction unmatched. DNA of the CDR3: TGCGCCAGCAGCGATACAGGGGATGGGCCCCAGCATTTT. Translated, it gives CASSDTGDGPQHF.

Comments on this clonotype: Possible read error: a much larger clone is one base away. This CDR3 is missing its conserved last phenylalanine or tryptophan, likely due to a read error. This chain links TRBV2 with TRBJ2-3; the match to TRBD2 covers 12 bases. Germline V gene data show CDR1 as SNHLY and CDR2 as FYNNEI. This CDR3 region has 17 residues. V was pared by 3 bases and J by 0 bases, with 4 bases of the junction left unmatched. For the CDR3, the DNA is TGTGCCAGCAGTGATCCCGGGACTAGCGGGAGCACAGATACGCAGTATTTA. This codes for CASSDPGTSGSTDTQYL.

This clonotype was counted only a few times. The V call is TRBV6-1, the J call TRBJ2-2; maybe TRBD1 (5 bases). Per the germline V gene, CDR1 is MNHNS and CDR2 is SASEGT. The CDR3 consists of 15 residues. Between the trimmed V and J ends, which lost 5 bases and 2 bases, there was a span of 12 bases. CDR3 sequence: CASSRSTVNTGELFF. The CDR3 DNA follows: TGTGCCAGCAGTCGATCGACAGTTAACACCGGGGAGCTGTTTTTT.